This is a list of T cell receptor beta chains from one sample in a study of chemoradiotherapy in HPV16-positive cancers. Sequencing used immunoSEQ multiplex PCR; TCRdb keeps in-frame clones, though not all of them. The sample lists over 10,000 clones; roughly 82% were seen once. The biological material was taken from a patient who underwent chemoradiotherapy. Every receptor here comes from a human donor with HPV-associated anogenital cancer. Each CDR3 is given with its conserved first and last residue. The order of the fields is CDR3 protein, CDR3 DNA, J gene, D gene, V gene, clone size. A D gene is named only where the DNA matches it firmly. Clone size, where shown, is once, few, many, or a class for clones that have expanded.

CDR3: CASSHGVGGPGDTQYF
DNA: TGTGCCAGCAGCCATGGAGTGGGAGGGCCTGGAGATACGCAGTATTTT
J: TRBJ2-3
D: TRBD2
V: TRBV14
size: -

CDR3: CASSLATGGIINEQFF
DNA: TGTGCCAGCAGCTTGGCTACGGGAGGGATAATCAATGAGCAGTTCTTC
J: TRBJ2-1
D: TRBD2
V: TRBV5-4
size: -

CDR3: CASSPGLQETQYF
DNA: TGTGCCAGCAGCCCGGGACTTCAAGAGACCCAGTACTTC
J: TRBJ2-5
D: -
V: TRBV21-1
size: -

CDR3: CASSYTTGGYYEQYF
DNA: TGTGCCAGCAGCTACACGACAGGGGGCTATTACGAGCAGTACTTC
J: TRBJ2-7
D: TRBD1
V: TRBV5-8
size: once

CDR3: CASSDGTGNTEAFF
DNA: TGTGCCAGCAGTGACGGGACAGGGAACACTGAAGCTTTCTTT
J: TRBJ1-1
D: TRBD1
V: TRBV6-4
size: -

CDR3: CSVVGVKETQYF
DNA: TGCAGCGTTGTTGGGGTAAAAGAGACCCAGTACTTC
J: TRBJ2-5
D: -
V: TRBV29-1
size: -

CDR3: CASSLLPGTSVYNEQFF
DNA: TGTGCCAGCTCACTACTTCCCGGGACTAGCGTTTACAATGAGCAGTTCTTC
J: TRBJ2-1
D: TRBD2
V: TRBV18
size: once

CDR3: CASSTNPGTQSYEQYF
DNA: TGTGCCAGCAGTACCAATCCCGGGACTCAGTCCTACGAGCAGTACTTC
J: TRBJ2-7
D: -
V: TRBV28
size: once

CDR3: CSGQINEKLFF
DNA: TGCAGTGGGCAGATTAATGAAAAACTGTTTTTT
J: TRBJ1-4
D: -
V: TRBV20-1
size: once

CDR3: CASSLGGSNQPQHF
DNA: TGTGCCAGCAGCTTAGGCGGAAGCAATCAGCCCCAGCATTTT
J: TRBJ1-5
D: -
V: TRBV11-2
size: -

CDR3: CASSLAGQGTGANVLTF
DNA: TGTGCCAGTTCCCTCGCGGGACAGGGGACCGGGGCCAACGTCCTGACTTTC
J: TRBJ2-6
D: TRBD1
V: TRBV18
size: -

CDR3: CASSSLGGNTEAFF
DNA: TGTGCCAGCAGCTCACTGGGGGGGAACACTGAAGCTTTCTTT
J: TRBJ1-1
D: -
V: TRBV4-2
size: -

CDR3: CASSNPAGLKTQYF
DNA: TGCGCCAGCAGCAACCCGGCGGGTCTAAAGACCCAGTACTTC
J: TRBJ2-5
D: -
V: TRBV5-1
size: -

CDR3: CASSRTQTRTEAFF
DNA: TGCGCCAGCAGCCGGACCCAAACGAGGACTGAAGCTTTCTTT
J: TRBJ1-1
D: -
V: TRBV4-3
size: -

CDR3: CASSVVGQADTQYF
DNA: TGTGCCAGCAGCGTTGTGGGGCAGGCAGATACGCAGTATTTT
J: TRBJ2-3
D: -
V: TRBV9
size: -

CDR3: CASSSFTSDRTLHTDTQYF
DNA: TGTGCCAGCAGTTCGTTCACGTCGGACAGGACCCTACACACAGATACGCAGTATTTT
J: TRBJ2-3
D: TRBD1
V: TRBV28
size: -

CDR3: CASSLGEDSGELFF
DNA: TGTGCCAGCAGCTTAGGTGAAGACTCGGGGGAGCTGTTTTTT
J: TRBJ2-2
D: -
V: TRBV7-7
size: once

CDR3: CASSPFLAGVADTQYF
DNA: TGTGCCAGCAGCCCTTTTCTAGCGGGAGTGGCAGATACGCAGTATTTT
J: TRBJ2-3
D: TRBD2
V: TRBV7-2
size: -

CDR3: CASSRNTEAFF
DNA: TGTGCCAGCAGTAGGAACACTGAAGCTTTCTTT
J: TRBJ1-1
D: -
V: TRBV28
size: -

CDR3: CASSQGQGRETQYF
DNA: TGTGCCAGCAGCCAGGGACAGGGAAGGGAGACCCAGTACTTC
J: TRBJ2-5
D: TRBD1
V: TRBV6-5
size: few

CDR3: CASSFDQVNTEAFF
DNA: TGTGCCAGCAGCTTCGATCAAGTGAACACTGAAGCTTTCTTT
J: TRBJ1-1
D: -
V: TRBV7-9
size: -

CDR3: CASSRTGLVYGAEQFF
DNA: TGTGCCAGCAGTCGTACAGGGTTGGTTTACGGTGCTGAGCAGTTCTTC
J: TRBJ2-1
D: -
V: TRBV5-4
size: -

CDR3: CAIRRSVNTEAFF
DNA: TGTGCCATCAGGAGATCGGTGAACACTGAAGCTTTCTTT
J: TRBJ1-1
D: -
V: TRBV10-3
size: once

CDR3: CASSPGGQGAQYF
DNA: TGTGCCAGCAGTCCAGGAGGACAGGGGGCCCAGTACTTC
J: TRBJ2-5
D: TRBD1
V: TRBV27
size: few

CDR3: CASSLLQAQYF
DNA: TGTGCCAGCAGTTTGCTACAGGCCCAGTACTTC
J: TRBJ2-5
D: -
V: TRBV28
size: -

CDR3: CASSEAQRASYEQYF
DNA: TGTGCCAGCAGTGAAGCGCAGCGGGCCTCCTACGAGCAGTACTTC
J: TRBJ2-7
D: -
V: TRBV2
size: -

CDR3: CASSLRKYNEQFF
DNA: TGTGCCAGCAGTTTACGGAAATACAATGAGCAGTTCTTC
J: TRBJ2-1
D: -
V: TRBV27
size: -

CDR3: CASSGGGGSNQPQHF
DNA: TGTGCCAGCAGTGGAGGGGGGGGGAGCAATCAGCCCCAGCATTTT
J: TRBJ1-5
D: -
V: TRBV2
size: -

CDR3: CASSAAPGLAGEDF
DNA: TGTGCCAGCTCCGCCGCGCCGGGACTAGCGGGAGAAGACTTC
J: TRBJ2-7
D: TRBD2
V: TRBV18
size: few

CDR3: CASSLARWGGEQYF
DNA: TGTGCCAGCAGCTTAGCGAGGTGGGGGGGCGAGCAGTACTTC
J: TRBJ2-7
D: TRBD2
V: TRBV7-6
size: -

CDR3: CASSSRRQARTDYEQYF
DNA: TGTGCCAGCAGCTCCAGGCGACAGGCACGGACGGACTACGAGCAGTACTTC
J: TRBJ2-7
D: -
V: TRBV7-8
size: few

CDR3: CASSSEPWGGSYTF
DNA: TGTGCCAGCAGTTCTGAGCCGTGGGGGGGTAGCTACACCTTC
J: TRBJ1-2
D: -
V: TRBV7-3
size: once

CDR3: CASSMYSGSFGNEQYF
DNA: TGTGCCAGTAGTATGTATAGCGGGAGCTTCGGAAACGAGCAGTACTTC
J: TRBJ2-7
D: TRBD2
V: TRBV19
size: few

CDR3: CAISASATSGNDEQFF
DNA: TGTGCCATCAGTGCTTCTGCGACTAGCGGGAACGATGAGCAGTTCTTC
J: TRBJ2-1
D: TRBD2
V: TRBV10-3
size: few

CDR3: CASSLTLDYGYTF
DNA: TGTGCCAGCAGCTTAACACTGGACTATGGCTACACCTTC
J: TRBJ1-2
D: -
V: TRBV7-2
size: -

CDR3: CASSDSSGSTRSYNEQFF
DNA: TGTGCCAGCAGTGATTCTAGCGGGAGCACCCGATCCTACAATGAGCAGTTCTTC
J: TRBJ2-1
D: TRBD2
V: TRBV6-1
size: -

CDR3: CASSKGLAEVNEQFF
DNA: TGCGCCAGCAGCAAGGGACTAGCGGAGGTCAATGAGCAGTTCTTC
J: TRBJ2-1
D: TRBD2
V: TRBV5-1
size: -

CDR3: CASSSLYTDTQYF
DNA: TGTGCCAGCTCGAGTCTCTACACAGATACGCAGTATTTT
J: TRBJ2-3
D: -
V: TRBV25-1
size: -

CDR3: CASSQDPGSSYEQYF
DNA: TGTGCCAGCAGCCAAGACCCCGGGAGCTCCTACGAGCAGTACTTC
J: TRBJ2-7
D: -
V: TRBV4-2
size: -

CDR3: CASSIGRGEQFF
DNA: TGTGCCAGTAGTATAGGCCGGGGTGAGCAGTTCTTC
J: TRBJ2-1
D: -
V: TRBV19
size: once

CDR3: CASSPQGAKWGMNTEAFF
DNA: TGTGCCAGCAGTCCCCAGGGGGCAAAATGGGGTATGAACACTGAAGCTTTCTTT
J: TRBJ1-1
D: TRBD1
V: TRBV7-2
size: few

CDR3: CASRGTGGGQPQHF
DNA: TGTGCCAGCAGGGGGACAGGGGGCGGCCAGCCCCAGCATTTT
J: TRBJ1-5
D: TRBD1
V: TRBV6-5
size: -

CDR3: CASSIYPGTGGEQYF
DNA: TGTGCCAGTAGTATCTATCCCGGGACAGGGGGCGAGCAGTACTTC
J: TRBJ2-7
D: TRBD1
V: TRBV19
size: few

CDR3: CASSEESGTYEQYF
DNA: TGTGCCAGCAGTGAAGAGTCGGGGACCTACGAGCAGTACTTC
J: TRBJ2-7
D: -
V: TRBV6-1
size: few

CDR3: CASSDSIDTGELFF
DNA: TGTGCCAGCAGTGACTCGATTGACACCGGGGAGCTGTTTTTT
J: TRBJ2-2
D: -
V: TRBV6-4
size: few

CDR3: CASRQTGGFYEQFF
DNA: TGTGCCAGCAGGCAGACAGGGGGTTTCTATGAGCAGTTCTTC
J: TRBJ2-1
D: TRBD1
V: TRBV2
size: -

CDR3: CASSEADSSYEQYF
DNA: TGTGCCAGCAGTGAAGCCGACAGCTCCTACGAGCAGTACTTC
J: TRBJ2-7
D: -
V: TRBV6-1
size: -

CDR3: CASSTRTEQYF
DNA: TGTGCCAGCAGCACAAGGACAGAACAGTACTTC
J: TRBJ2-4
D: -
V: TRBV11-1
size: -

CDR3: CASSPPGGFTGELFF
DNA: TGTGCCAGCTCACCACCGGGAGGTTTCACCGGGGAGCTGTTTTTT
J: TRBJ2-2
D: -
V: TRBV18
size: -

CDR3: CASSSEPSGELFF
DNA: TGTGCCAGCAGCTCGGAGCCGTCCGGGGAGCTGTTTTTT
J: TRBJ2-2
D: -
V: TRBV7-3
size: -

CDR3: CASSYRQGGGYTF
DNA: TGTGCCAGCAGTTATCGGCAGGGAGGTGGCTACACCTTC
J: TRBJ1-2
D: -
V: TRBV6-5
size: -

CDR3: CASREAGGATYEQYF
DNA: TGTGCCAGCAGGGAGGCCGGTGGGGCCACCTACGAGCAGTACTTC
J: TRBJ2-7
D: -
V: TRBV28
size: -

CDR3: CASSPNPAGDYGYTF
DNA: TGTGCCAGCAGCCCAAACCCCGCGGGTGACTATGGCTACACCTTC
J: TRBJ1-2
D: -
V: TRBV4-2
size: -